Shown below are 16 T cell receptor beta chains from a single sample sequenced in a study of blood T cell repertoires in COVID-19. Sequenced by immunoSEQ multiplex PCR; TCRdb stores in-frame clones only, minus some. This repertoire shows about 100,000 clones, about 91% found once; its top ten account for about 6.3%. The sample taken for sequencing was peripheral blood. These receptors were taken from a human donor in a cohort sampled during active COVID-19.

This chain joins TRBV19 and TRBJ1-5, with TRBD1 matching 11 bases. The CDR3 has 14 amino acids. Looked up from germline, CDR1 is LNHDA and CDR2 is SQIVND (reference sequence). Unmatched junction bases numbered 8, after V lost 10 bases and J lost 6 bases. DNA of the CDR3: TGTGCCACTACGGACAGGGGGCAGTCTCAGCCCCAGCATTTT. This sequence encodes CATTDRGQSQPQHF.

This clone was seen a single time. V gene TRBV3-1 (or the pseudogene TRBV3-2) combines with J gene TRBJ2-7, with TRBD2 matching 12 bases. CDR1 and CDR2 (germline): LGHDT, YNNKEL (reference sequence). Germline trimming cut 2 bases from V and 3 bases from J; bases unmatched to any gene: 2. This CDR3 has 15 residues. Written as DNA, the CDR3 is TGTGCCAGCAGCCAACTAGCGGGAGGGTTCTACGAGCAGTACTTC. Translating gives CASSQLAGGFYEQYF.

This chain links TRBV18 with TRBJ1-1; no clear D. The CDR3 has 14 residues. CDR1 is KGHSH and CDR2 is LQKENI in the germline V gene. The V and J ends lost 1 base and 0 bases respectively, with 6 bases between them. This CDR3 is CASSPLDMNTEAFF. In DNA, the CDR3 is TGTGCCAGCTCACCACTAGACATGAACACTGAAGCTTTCTTT.

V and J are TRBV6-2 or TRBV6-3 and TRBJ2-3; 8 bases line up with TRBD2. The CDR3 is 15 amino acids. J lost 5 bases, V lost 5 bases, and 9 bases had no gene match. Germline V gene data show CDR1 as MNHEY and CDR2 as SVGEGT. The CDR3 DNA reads TGTGCCAGCAGTGCCAGGACTAGCAGGGTAGATACGCAGTATTTT. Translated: CASSARTSRVDTQYF.

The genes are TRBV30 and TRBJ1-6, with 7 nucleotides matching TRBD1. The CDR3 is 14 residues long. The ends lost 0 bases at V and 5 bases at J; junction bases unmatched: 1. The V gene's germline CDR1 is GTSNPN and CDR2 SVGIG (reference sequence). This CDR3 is CAWSVGTDNSPLHF. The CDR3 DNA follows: TGTGCCTGGAGTGTAGGGACAGATAATTCACCCCTCCACTTT.

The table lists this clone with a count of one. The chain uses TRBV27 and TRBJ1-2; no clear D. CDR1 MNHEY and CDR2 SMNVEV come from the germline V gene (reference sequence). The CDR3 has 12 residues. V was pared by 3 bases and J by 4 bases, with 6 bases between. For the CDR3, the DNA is TGTGCCAGCAGTTTGGAGGGCTATGGCTACACCTTC. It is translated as CASSLEGYGYTF.

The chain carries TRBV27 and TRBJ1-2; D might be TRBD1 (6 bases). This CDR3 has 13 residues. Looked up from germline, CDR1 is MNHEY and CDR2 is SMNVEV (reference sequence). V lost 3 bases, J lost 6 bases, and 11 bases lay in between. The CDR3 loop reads CASSFQGSHGYTF. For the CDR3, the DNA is TGTGCCAGCAGTTTTCAGGGGAGCCATGGCTACACCTTC.

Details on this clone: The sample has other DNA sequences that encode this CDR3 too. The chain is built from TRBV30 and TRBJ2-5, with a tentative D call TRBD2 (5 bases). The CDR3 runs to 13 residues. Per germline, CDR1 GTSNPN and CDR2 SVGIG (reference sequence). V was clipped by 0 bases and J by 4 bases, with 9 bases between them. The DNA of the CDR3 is TGTGCCTGGAGTGTACGGGGTCGAGAGACCCAGTACTTC. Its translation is CAWSVRGRETQYF.

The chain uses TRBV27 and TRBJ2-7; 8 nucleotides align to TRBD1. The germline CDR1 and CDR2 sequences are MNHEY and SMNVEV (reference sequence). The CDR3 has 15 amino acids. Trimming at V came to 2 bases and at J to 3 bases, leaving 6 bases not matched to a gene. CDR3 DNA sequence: TGTGCCAGCAGTTTAGCCTCAACAGGGGGCTACGAGCAGTACTTC. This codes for CASSLASTGGYEQYF.

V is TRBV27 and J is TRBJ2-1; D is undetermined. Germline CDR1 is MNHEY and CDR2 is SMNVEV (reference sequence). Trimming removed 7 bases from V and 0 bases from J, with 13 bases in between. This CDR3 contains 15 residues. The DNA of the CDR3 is TGTGCCAGCATTGCTTCACTATACTCCTACAATGAGCAGTTCTTC. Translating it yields CASIASLYSYNEQFF.

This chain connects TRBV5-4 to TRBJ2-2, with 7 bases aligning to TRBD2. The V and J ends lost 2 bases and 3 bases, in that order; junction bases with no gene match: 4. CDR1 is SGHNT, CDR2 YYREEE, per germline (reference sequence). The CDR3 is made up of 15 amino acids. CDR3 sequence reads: CASSFVAGYTGELFF. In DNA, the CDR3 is TGTGCCAGCAGCTTCGTAGCGGGTTACACCGGGGAGCTGTTTTTT.

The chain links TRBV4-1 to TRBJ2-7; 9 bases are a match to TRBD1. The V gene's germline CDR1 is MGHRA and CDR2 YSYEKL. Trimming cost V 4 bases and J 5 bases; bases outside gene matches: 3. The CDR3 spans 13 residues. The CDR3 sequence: CASSPGQGNEQYF. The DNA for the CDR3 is TGCGCCAGCAGCCCTGGACAGGGGAACGAGCAGTACTTC.

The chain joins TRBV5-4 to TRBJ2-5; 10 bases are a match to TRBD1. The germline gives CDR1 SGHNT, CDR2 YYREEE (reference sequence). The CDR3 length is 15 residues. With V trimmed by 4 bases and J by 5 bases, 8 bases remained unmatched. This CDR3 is CASSPRQGARETQYF. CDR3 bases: TGTGCCAGCAGCCCCCGACAGGGGGCTAGGGAGACCCAGTACTTC.

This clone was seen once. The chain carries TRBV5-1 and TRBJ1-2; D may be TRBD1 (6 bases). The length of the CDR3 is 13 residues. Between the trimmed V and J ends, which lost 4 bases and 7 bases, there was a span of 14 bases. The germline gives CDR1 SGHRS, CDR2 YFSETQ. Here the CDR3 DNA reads TGCGCCAGCAGCAGACTTGGACAGACTGGCTACACCTTC. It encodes CASSRLGQTGYTF.

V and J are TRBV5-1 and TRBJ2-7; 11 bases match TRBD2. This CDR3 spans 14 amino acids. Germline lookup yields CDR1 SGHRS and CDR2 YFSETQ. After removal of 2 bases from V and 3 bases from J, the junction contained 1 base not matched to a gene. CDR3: CASSFSGGDYEQYF. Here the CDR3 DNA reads TGCGCCAGCAGCTTTAGCGGGGGGGACTACGAGCAGTACTTC.

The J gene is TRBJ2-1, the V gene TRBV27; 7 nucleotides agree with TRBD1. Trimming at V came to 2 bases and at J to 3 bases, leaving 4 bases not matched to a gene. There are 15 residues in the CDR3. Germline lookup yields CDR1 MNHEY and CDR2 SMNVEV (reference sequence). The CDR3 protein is CASSLTGQFYNEQFF. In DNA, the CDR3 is TGTGCCAGCAGTTTAACGGGACAGTTCTACAATGAGCAGTTCTTC.